A selection of T cell receptor beta chains follows, all from one sample in a study of T-cell reconstitution after alpha-beta-depleted transplantation in children. Via MiXCR, TCRdb re-called the PCR reads, giving one row per CDR3 protein. The sample has just over 350,000 distinct CDR3 sequences, 10% to 15% seen once; the top ten hold 3.5% to 4.5%. The material sequenced was PBMCs, taken from the stem cell graft. Source of these receptors: a human donor who donated a stem cell graft to a child with Fanconi anemia. The CDR3 runs from the conserved cysteine through the conserved F or W. The order of the fields is clone size, D gene, V gene, J gene, CDR3 protein, CDR3 DNA. The D gene is left open where the match is weak. Only part of the rows carry a size: once, few, many, or a class if the clone is expanded.

size: few; D: TRBD2; V: TRBV20-1; J: TRBJ2-3; CDR3: CSARDTSGGSDTQYF; DNA: TGCAGTGCTAGAGACACTAGCGGGGGGTCGGATACGCAGTATTTT
size: -; D: -; V: TRBV2; J: TRBJ2-5; CDR3: CASSEGGYQETQYF; DNA: TGTGCCAGCAGTGAAGGAGGGTACCAAGAGACCCAGTACTTC
size: -; D: -; V: TRBV20-1; J: TRBJ2-1; CDR3: CSARGTATNNEQFF; DNA: TGCAGTGCTAGAGGGACAGCCACCAACAATGAGCAGTTCTTC
size: few; D: TRBD2; V: TRBV11-2; J: TRBJ2-2; CDR3: CASSYIAGDLTTGELFF; DNA: TGTGCCAGCAGCTATATAGCGGGGGACCTTACCACCGGGGAGCTGTTTTTT
size: -; D: -; V: TRBV4-3; J: TRBJ2-2; CDR3: CASSQDVAGRAGELFF; DNA: TGCGCCAGCAGCCAAGATGTGGCGGGAAGGGCCGGGGAGCTGTTTTTT
size: -; D: -; V: TRBV6-5; J: TRBJ2-6; CDR3: CASSYSRGPSSGANVLTF; DNA: TGTGCCAGCAGTTACTCTCGGGGGCCGAGCTCTGGGGCCAACGTCCTGACTTTC
size: -; D: -; V: TRBV7-2; J: TRBJ1-5; CDR3: CASSLEGGISNQPQHF; DNA: TGTGCCAGCAGCTTAGAGGGGGGTATCAGCAATCAGCCCCAGCATTTT
size: -; D: -; V: TRBV4-3; J: TRBJ1-2; CDR3: CASSQGPTGRYGYTF; DNA: TGCGCCAGCAGCCAAGGCCCGACGGGCAGATATGGCTACACCTTC
size: -; D: -; V: TRBV5-1; J: TRBJ1-1; CDR3: CASSLIADTEVFF; DNA: TGCGCCAGCAGCTTGATCGCAGACACTGAAGTTTTCTTT
size: -; D: TRBD1; V: TRBV20-1; J: TRBJ1-3; CDR3: CSARPRGTAAISGNTIYF; DNA: TGCAGTGCTAGACCAAGGGGGACAGCTGCGATCTCTGGAAACACCATATATTTT
size: many; D: -; V: TRBV6-1; J: TRBJ2-7; CDR3: CASSEQVYEQYF; DNA: TGTGCCAGCAGTGAACAGGTTTACGAGCAGTACTTC
size: many; D: TRBD1; V: TRBV5-1; J: TRBJ2-3; CDR3: CASSPDRVTDTQYF; DNA: TGCGCCAGCAGCCCCGACAGGGTCACAGATACGCAGTATTTT
size: -; D: -; V: TRBV5-4; J: TRBJ1-4; CDR3: CASSLDLGQSNEKLFF; DNA: TGTGCCAGCAGCTTGGACCTAGGACAGAGTAATGAAAAACTGTTTTTT
size: few; D: -; V: TRBV3-1; J: TRBJ2-3; CDR3: CASSQETSKQYF; DNA: TGTGCCAGCAGCCAAGAGACCAGCAAGCAGTATTTT
size: few; D: -; V: TRBV5-1; J: TRBJ1-1; CDR3: CASSLLAGVNTEAFF; DNA: TGCGCCAGCAGCTTGCTGGCAGGGGTGAACACTGAAGCTTTCTTT
size: few; D: TRBD2; V: TRBV5-1; J: TRBJ2-3; CDR3: CASSPSGVGTDTQYF; DNA: TGCGCCAGCTCTCCTAGCGGGGTCGGAACAGATACGCAGTATTTT
size: many; D: -; V: TRBV7-8; J: TRBJ1-4; CDR3: CASSLNSFDEKLFF; DNA: TGTGCCAGCAGCTTAAACAGCTTTGATGAAAAACTGTTTTTT
size: few; D: -; V: TRBV5-1; J: TRBJ1-2; CDR3: CASSLGPGNYGYTF; DNA: TGCGCCAGCAGCTTGGGGCCAGGGAACTATGGCTACACCTTC
size: -; D: -; V: TRBV20-1; J: TRBJ1-4; CDR3: CSVSRGEKLFF; DNA: TGCAGTGTTAGCAGGGGTGAAAAACTGTTTTTT
size: -; D: TRBD1; V: TRBV4-3; J: TRBJ2-1; CDR3: CASSQLGTDVHEQFF; DNA: TGCGCCAGCAGCCAACTCGGGACAGATGTACACGAGCAGTTCTTC
size: few; D: -; V: TRBV12-5; J: TRBJ2-3; CDR3: CASGFGRFTDTQYF; DNA: TGTGCTAGTGGCTTCGGGCGGTTCACAGATACGCAGTATTTT
size: many; D: TRBD1; V: TRBV5-1; J: TRBJ2-7; CDR3: CASSFQGVNYEQYF; DNA: TGCGCCAGCAGCTTCCAGGGGGTGAACTACGAGCAGTACTTC
size: many; D: -; V: TRBV6-1; J: TRBJ2-3; CDR3: CASSHDGDTQYF; DNA: TGTGCCAGCAGCCACGACGGGGATACGCAGTATTTT
size: -; D: -; V: TRBV15; J: TRBJ1-2; CDR3: CATSSGHSGGNYGYTF; DNA: TGTGCCACCAGCAGCGGCCATTCGGGGGGCAACTATGGCTACACCTTC
size: -; D: TRBD2; V: TRBV7-2; J: TRBJ2-7; CDR3: CASSLARGGRGEQYF; DNA: TGTGCCAGCAGCTTAGCTCGGGGAGGGCGGGGCGAGCAGTACTTC
size: -; D: -; V: TRBV12-3/TRBV12-4; J: TRBJ1-1; CDR3: CASNKGGYEAFF; DNA: TGTGCCAGCAATAAAGGAGGGTATGAAGCTTTCTTT